The 31 T cell receptor beta chains given below trace back to one sample, sequenced in a study of blood T cell repertoires in COVID-19. The table came from immunoSEQ multiplex PCR; TCRdb's copy has only in-frame clones and leaves some out. There are 110,000 to 150,000 clones in the sample; approximately 87% occur only once, and roughly two fifths lies in the top ten. The source material was peripheral blood. The receptors originated from a human donor in a cohort sampled during active COVID-19.

V gene TRBV6-2 or TRBV6-3 combines with J gene TRBJ1-1; 11 positions agree with TRBD1. Looked up from germline, CDR1 is MNHEY and CDR2 is SVGEGT. With V trimmed by 4 bases and J by 11 bases, 9 bases remained unmatched. The CDR3 runs to 14 residues. This CDR3 reads CASSLDRGRVKAFF. CDR3 in DNA: TGTGCCAGCAGTTTGGACAGGGGGCGCGTCAAGGCTTTCTTT.

The chain recombines TRBV7-9 with TRBJ2-7, with 12 bases matching TRBD1. V lost 5 bases and J lost 5; bases outside the gene matches: 4. Germline CDR1 and CDR2: SEHNR and FQNEAQ (reference sequence). CDR3 length equals 14 residues. The CDR3 sequence is CASSPGQGAHEQYF. The CDR3 nucleotides are TGTGCCAGCAGCCCGGGACAGGGGGCCCACGAGCAGTACTTC.

The chain combines TRBV10-3 with TRBJ2-5; the D gene is possibly TRBD2 (5 bases). Trimming left V 10 bases short and J 5 bases short, with 17 bases between. The CDR3 runs to 13 residues. Germline CDR1 and CDR2: ENHRY and SYGVKD. The chain's CDR3 is CATGVGVGETQYF. The CDR3 nucleotides are TGTGCCACCGGCGTCGGGGTCGGTGAGACCCAGTACTTC.

This clone showed up just a few times. This chain links TRBV29-1 with TRBJ2-7, with TRBD1 matching 8 bases. J was trimmed by 5 bases and V by 3 bases; bases with no gene match: 12. There are 15 residues in the CDR3. In germline, CDR1 is SQVTM, CDR2 ANQGSEA. In nucleotides, the CDR3 is TGCAGCGTTGAGACCGGACAGGGCCCTCCTAACGAGCAGTACTTC. Its protein is CSVETGQGPPNEQYF.

The chain has TRBV19 and TRBJ2-4; TRBD1 agrees at 9 bases. The CDR3 runs to 13 residues. Germline CDR1 and CDR2: LNHDA and SQIVND (reference sequence). The J segment lost 7 bases and the V segment lost 3 bases, leaving 1 base of the junction unmatched. The CDR3 spells CASSIDRGNIQYF. The CDR3, as DNA: TGTGCCAGTAGTATCGACAGGGGGAACATTCAGTACTTC.

In DNA form, the CDR3 reads TGTGCCAGCAGCTTGGGCAGGGGGCGTGAGACCCAGTACTTC. Protein product: CASSLGRGRETQYF. The chain couples TRBV11-3 to TRBJ2-5; 8 positions agree with TRBD1. J was trimmed by 5 bases and V by 3 bases; bases with no gene match: 5. This CDR3 region has 14 residues. Germline loops: CDR1 SGHNT, CDR2 YENEEA.

This chain joins TRBV15 and TRBJ1-5; D is uncertain. This CDR3 spans 15 amino acids. Germline CDR1 LNHNV, CDR2 YYDKDF (reference sequence). V was clipped by 1 base and J by 3 bases, with 10 bases between them. For the CDR3, the DNA is TGTGCCACCAGCAGAGTTGGGCAGCTCAATCAGCCCCAGCATTTT. Translated: CATSRVGQLNQPQHF.

This rearrangement joins TRBV9 to TRBJ2-5, with D possibly being TRBD2 (6 bases). V gave up 3 bases and J gave up 2 bases, with 14 bases separating them. CDR1 is SGDLS and CDR2 is YYNGEE in the germline V gene. The CDR3 consists of 15 residues. Written as DNA, the CDR3 is TGTGCCAGCAGCGCTAACTTGGGGGGACAAGAGACCCAGTACTTC. This gives the protein CASSANLGGQETQYF.

J is TRBJ2-1 and V is TRBV7-6; 9 bases are shared with TRBD2. Germline lookup yields CDR1 SGHVS and CDR2 FNYEAQ. The CDR3 spans 16 residues. V trimming: 3 bases; J trimming: 4 bases; junction bases outside the gene matches: 7. The CDR3 DNA sequence: TGTGCCAGCAGCTTTCTGACTAGCGGATTATACAATGAGCAGTTCTTC. Translation gives CASSFLTSGLYNEQFF.

The chain is built from TRBV7-6 and TRBJ2-3; 10 bases agree with TRBD2. Looked up from germline, CDR1 is SGHVS and CDR2 is FNYEAQ. J was trimmed by 15 bases and V by 0 bases; bases with no gene match: 15. This CDR3 contains 16 residues. The CDR3 is CASSLAPAGGPSGLYF. The CDR3 DNA reads TGTGCCAGCAGCTTAGCACCAGCGGGAGGGCCGTCGGGACTTTATTTT.

The genes are TRBV14 and TRBJ1-2; D is perhaps TRBD1 (5 bases). The germline V gene encodes CDR1 SGHDN and CDR2 FVKESK. The CDR3 totals 15 residues. V lost 1 base and J lost 4, with 13 bases in between. The CDR3 protein is CASSQGQSHFYGYTF. The DNA for the CDR3 is TGTGCCAGCAGCCAAGGACAGTCCCATTTCTATGGCTACACCTTC.

The chain is built from TRBV30 and TRBJ1-1; tentative D call: TRBD1 (5 bases). From germline, CDR1 is GTSNPN and CDR2 SVGIG (reference sequence). This CDR3 has 16 amino acids. V was cut by 2 bases and J by 0 bases, with 16 bases left in between. CDR3 DNA sequence: TGTGCCTGGAGTATGACAGTATCGATCTTGAACACTGAAGCTTTCTTT. It yields the protein CAWSMTVSILNTEAFF.

The chain couples TRBV6-5 to TRBJ1-2; 9 positions agree with TRBD1. Per the germline V gene, CDR1 is MNHEY and CDR2 is SVGAGI. Unmatched junction bases numbered 1, after V lost 5 bases and J lost 3 bases. The CDR3 contains 13 residues. CDR3 amino acids: CASSRQGDYGYTF. The CDR3 DNA sequence: TGTGCCAGCAGTCGACAGGGGGACTATGGCTACACCTTC.

This clone appeared a single time. CDR3 loop: CASSQPLTGIKGYTF. CDR3 nucleotide sequence: TGTGCCAGCAGTCAACCATTGACAGGGATAAAGGGCTACACCTTC. The chain has TRBV6-2 or TRBV6-3 and TRBJ1-2; 7 nucleotides match TRBD1. V lost 5 bases and J lost 8; bases outside the gene matches: 14. Germline CDR1 is MNHEY and CDR2 is SVGEGT. This CDR3 region has 15 residues.

The rearrangement uses TRBV5-4 and TRBJ2-1; D unclear. Germline values: CDR1 SGHNT, CDR2 YYREEE (reference sequence). V lost 4 bases and J 9 bases, leaving 14 bases between the germline ends. The CDR3 length is 13 residues. CDR3 in DNA: TGTGCCAGCAGCCCGGCCTCGACTCGTGAGCAGTTCTTC. Translating gives CASSPASTREQFF.

The chain employs TRBV3-1 (or the pseudogene TRBV3-2) and TRBJ2-2; 7 bases match TRBD2. J gave up 6 bases and V 2 bases, and 3 bases lay outside the gene matches. This CDR3 has 14 residues. Germline values: CDR1 LGHDT, CDR2 YNNKEL (reference sequence). CDR3 sequence: CASSQFRGAGELFF. In DNA form, the CDR3 reads TGTGCCAGCAGCCAATTTCGGGGGGCCGGGGAGCTGTTTTTT.

The V and J genes are TRBV6-5 and TRBJ1-2; TRBD1 aligns across 9 bases. The CDR3 length is 14 residues. CDR1 and CDR2 (germline): MNHEY, SVGAGI. V was clipped by 5 bases and J by 6 bases; unmatched bases: 7. The CDR3 reads CASSLVRDRDGYTF. The DNA for the CDR3 is TGTGCCAGCAGTCTCGTTAGGGACAGGGATGGCTACACCTTC.

This sequence joins TRBV14 and TRBJ2-1; D not resolved. This CDR3 region has 14 residues. V was cut by 8 bases and J by 0 bases, with 11 bases left in between. Germline values: CDR1 SGHDN, CDR2 FVKESK. For the CDR3, the DNA is TGTGCCAGCTGCGAGTCGAGCTCCTACAATGAGCAGTTCTTC. It is translated as CASCESSSYNEQFF.

The chain recombines TRBV9 with TRBJ2-2, with TRBD2 identical over 7 bases. Germline V lookup: CDR1 SGDLS, CDR2 YYNGEE. The CDR3 is 15 residues long. The trim removed 0 bases at V and 5 bases at J, leaving 4 bases unmatched. The CDR3 here is CASSVDGGGTGELFF. CDR3 in DNA: TGTGCCAGCAGCGTAGATGGCGGGGGAACCGGGGAGCTGTTTTTT.

The chain uses TRBV18 and TRBJ2-3; TRBD2 matches 8 bases. Germline V gene lookup returns CDR1 KGHSH and CDR2 LQKENI. J was trimmed by 4 bases and V by 5 bases; bases with no gene match: 11. The CDR3 has 16 residues. Here the CDR3 reads CASSKTQRENSDTQYF. The CDR3 DNA is TGTGCCAGCTCAAAAACCCAGCGGGAGAACTCAGATACGCAGTATTTT.

The chain employs TRBV7-9 and TRBJ2-5; maybe TRBD1 (5 bases). The V and J ends lost 4 bases and 4 bases respectively, with 7 bases between them. The CDR3 has 12 residues. Germline CDR1 SEHNR, CDR2 FQNEAQ (reference sequence). Written as DNA, the CDR3 is TGTGCCAGCAGCTCGGACACAGAGACCCAGTACTTC. It specifies CASSSDTETQYF. The entire variable domain, with the rest obtained from reference TRBV7-9 and TRBJ2-5, is as follows: DTGVSQNPRHKITKRGQNVTFRCDPISEHNRLYWYRQTLGQGPEFLTYFQNEAQLEKSRLLSDRFSAERPKGSFSTLEIQRTEQGDSAMYLCASSSDTETQYFGPGTRLLVL.

This chain connects TRBV3-1 (or the pseudogene TRBV3-2) to TRBJ1-4; no firm D call. CDR3 length equals 15 residues. Trimming took 0 bases from V and 0 from J, leaving 5 bases between them. Germline V gene data show CDR1 as LGHDT and CDR2 as YNNKEL (reference sequence). The CDR3 is CASSQEGATNEKLFF. The CDR3 nucleotides read TGTGCCAGCAGCCAAGAAGGAGCAACTAATGAAAAACTGTTTTTT.

This clone was picked up one time. The chain recombines TRBV5-6 with TRBJ2-3, with 8 bases lining up with TRBD2. The CDR3 is 15 amino acids. The V and J ends lost 2 bases and 2 bases, in that order; junction bases with no gene match: 4. In germline, CDR1 is SGHDT, CDR2 YYEEEE. This chain's CDR3 is CASSFGSGVTDTQYF. For the CDR3, the DNA is TGTGCCAGCAGCTTTGGTAGCGGGGTCACAGATACGCAGTATTTT.

V gene TRBV18 combines with J gene TRBJ2-1, with TRBD1 matching 7 bases. Germline V gene sequence: CDR1 KGHSH, CDR2 LQKENI. V shed 6 bases and J 2 bases; nucleotides not matched to a gene: 4. The CDR3 has 14 residues. The DNA of the CDR3 is TGTGCCAGCTCGCGACAGGGTCCCTACAATGAGCAGTTCTTC. Protein product: CASSRQGPYNEQFF.

The chain combines TRBV18 with TRBJ1-1, with D possibly TRBD1 on 5 matching bases. CDR3 size: 13 residues. Germline V lookup: CDR1 KGHSH, CDR2 LQKENI. The ends were cut back, 5 bases at V and 7 bases at J, with 14 bases in the middle. Here the CDR3 DNA reads TGTGCCAGCTCAGCTGGGGCGGTGGGTGAAGCTTTCTTT. Its translation is CASSAGAVGEAFF.

This clone appeared a single time. The chain recombines TRBV9 with TRBJ2-1; 7 positions agree with TRBD2. V gave up 0 bases and J gave up 3 bases; unmatched junction bases: 3. The CDR3 totals 15 residues. From germline, CDR1 is SGDLS and CDR2 YYNGEE. The DNA of the CDR3 is TGTGCCAGCAGCGTAGTTTCGGGAGGCTACAATGAGCAGTTCTTC. Protein product: CASSVVSGGYNEQFF.

This sequence joins TRBV7-2 and TRBJ2-4, with 8 bases lining up with TRBD2. This CDR3 spans 16 amino acids. Unmatched junction bases numbered 11, after V lost 5 bases and J lost 5 bases. Germline loops: CDR1 SGHTA, CDR2 FQGNSA. For the CDR3, the DNA is TGTGCCAGCAGCCCCGGGGTAGCGGGGTGGGAAAACATTCAGTACTTC. It translates to CASSPGVAGWENIQYF.

This chain connects TRBV6-4 to TRBJ1-2; TRBD1 might be the D (6 bases). Trimming shortened V by 2 bases and J by 7 bases, and 20 bases separated the two germline ends. The CDR3 has 16 residues. Germline CDR1 MRHNA, CDR2 SNTAGT. In DNA, the CDR3 is TGTGCCAGCAGTGACCCAAACCCGACAGGCCCTAGTGGCTACACCTTC. Amino acid sequence: CASSDPNPTGPSGYTF.

The chain joins TRBV5-1 to TRBJ2-3; TRBD1 matches 7 bases. CDR1 and CDR2 from the germline V gene are SGHRS and YFSETQ. This CDR3 spans 14 amino acids. Trimming at V came to 2 bases and at J to 2 bases, leaving 2 bases not matched to a gene. CDR3: CASSFDRVTDTQYF. The DNA of the CDR3 is TGCGCCAGCAGCTTCGACAGGGTCACAGATACGCAGTATTTT.

V gene TRBV28 combines with J gene TRBJ1-5, with 7 bases matching TRBD1. The CDR3 has 15 residues. Germline CDR1 and CDR2: MDHEN and SYDVKM. V lost 7 bases, J lost 8 bases, and 14 bases stayed unmatched. CDR3 sequence (DNA): TGTGCCAGCAATTACCCGGCCTCAGGGACAGAGCCCCAGCATTTT. Translated: CASNYPASGTEPQHF.

This chain joins TRBV5-1 and TRBJ1-3; no clear D. The V gene lost 0 bases and the J gene lost 0 bases, with 10 bases spanning the gap. Germline V gives CDR1 SGHRS, CDR2 YFSETQ. The CDR3 has 16 residues. The CDR3 DNA reads TGCGCCAGCAGCTTGGCCCCAGGTACCTCTGGAAACACCATATATTTT. Its protein is CASSLAPGTSGNTIYF.